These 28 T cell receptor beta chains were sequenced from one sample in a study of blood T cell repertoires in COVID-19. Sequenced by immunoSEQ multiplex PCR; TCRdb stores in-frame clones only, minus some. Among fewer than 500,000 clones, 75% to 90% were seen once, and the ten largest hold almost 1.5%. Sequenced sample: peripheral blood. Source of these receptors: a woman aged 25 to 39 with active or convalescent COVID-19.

CDR3 loop: CASSQEGGRISYEQYF. Written as DNA, the CDR3 is TGTGCCAGCAGCCAAGAGGGGGGACGCATCTCCTACGAGCAGTACTTC. J is TRBJ2-7 and V is TRBV3-1 (or the pseudogene TRBV3-2); weak D call: TRBD2 (6 bases). V lost 0 bases to trimming and J lost 0 bases, with 12 bases between them. CDR1 and CDR2 from the germline V gene are LGHDT and YNNKEL (reference sequence). The length of the CDR3 is 16 residues.

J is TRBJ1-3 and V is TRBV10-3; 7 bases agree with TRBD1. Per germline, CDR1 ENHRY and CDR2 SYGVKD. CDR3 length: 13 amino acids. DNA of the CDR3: TGTGCACTCAGGGGGAGCTCTGGAAACACCATATATTTT. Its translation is CALRGSSGNTIYF.

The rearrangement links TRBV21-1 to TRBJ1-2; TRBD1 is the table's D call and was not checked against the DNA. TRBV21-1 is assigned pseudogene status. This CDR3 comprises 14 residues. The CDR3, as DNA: TGTGCCAGCAGCGGGGACAGGACCGGGTATGGCTACACCTTC. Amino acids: CASSGDRTGYGYTF.

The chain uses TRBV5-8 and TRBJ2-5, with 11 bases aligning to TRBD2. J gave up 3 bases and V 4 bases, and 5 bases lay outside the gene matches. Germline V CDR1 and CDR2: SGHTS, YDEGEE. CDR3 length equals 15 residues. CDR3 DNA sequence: TGTGCCAGCAGCGTCGGGACTAGCGGAGAAGAGACCCAGTACTTC. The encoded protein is CASSVGTSGEETQYF.

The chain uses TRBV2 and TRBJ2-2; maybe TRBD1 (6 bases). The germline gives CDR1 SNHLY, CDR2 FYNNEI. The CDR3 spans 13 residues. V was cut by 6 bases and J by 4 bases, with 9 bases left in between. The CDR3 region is CASRQQGTGELFF. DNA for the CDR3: TGTGCCAGCAGACAACAGGGCACCGGGGAGCTGTTTTTT.

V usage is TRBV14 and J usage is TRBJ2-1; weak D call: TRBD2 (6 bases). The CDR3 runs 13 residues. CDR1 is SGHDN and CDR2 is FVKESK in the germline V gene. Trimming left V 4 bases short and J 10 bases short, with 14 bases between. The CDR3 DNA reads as TGTGCCAGCAGCCGGCGGGATGATTTGGAGCAGTTCTTC. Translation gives CASSRRDDLEQFF.

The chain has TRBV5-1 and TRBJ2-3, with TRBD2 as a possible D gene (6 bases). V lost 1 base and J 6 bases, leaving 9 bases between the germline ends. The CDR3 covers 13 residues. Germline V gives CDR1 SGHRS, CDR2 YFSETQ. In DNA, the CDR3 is TGCGCCAGCAGCTTGATGCGGGGCGATACGCAGTATTTT. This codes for CASSLMRGDTQYF.

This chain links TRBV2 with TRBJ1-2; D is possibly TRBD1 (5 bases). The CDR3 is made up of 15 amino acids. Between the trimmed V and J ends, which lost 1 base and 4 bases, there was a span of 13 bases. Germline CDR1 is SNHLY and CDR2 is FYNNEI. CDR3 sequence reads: CASSEGVGGGYGYTF. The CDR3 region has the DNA TGTGCCAGCAGTGAAGGAGTCGGGGGAGGCTATGGCTACACCTTC.

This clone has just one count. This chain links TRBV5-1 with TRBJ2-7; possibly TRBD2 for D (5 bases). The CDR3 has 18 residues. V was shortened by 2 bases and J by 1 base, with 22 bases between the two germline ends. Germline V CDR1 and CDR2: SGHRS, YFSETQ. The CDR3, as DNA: TGCGCCAGCAGCTTCCGGGAAACAGAGCGACGATTTTCCTACGAGCAGTACTTC. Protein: CASSFRETERRFSYEQYF.

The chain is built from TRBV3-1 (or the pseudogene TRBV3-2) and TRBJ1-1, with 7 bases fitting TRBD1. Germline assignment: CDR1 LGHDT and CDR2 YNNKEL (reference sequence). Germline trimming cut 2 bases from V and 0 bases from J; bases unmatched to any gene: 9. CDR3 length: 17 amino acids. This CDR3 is CASSQIGTALMNTEAFF. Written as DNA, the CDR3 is TGTGCCAGCAGCCAAATAGGGACAGCCCTCATGAACACTGAAGCTTTCTTT.

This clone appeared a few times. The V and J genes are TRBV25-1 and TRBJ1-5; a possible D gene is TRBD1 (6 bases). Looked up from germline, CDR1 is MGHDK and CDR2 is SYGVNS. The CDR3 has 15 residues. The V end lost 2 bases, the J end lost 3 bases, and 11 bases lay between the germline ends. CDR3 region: CASSEKDSFNQPQHF. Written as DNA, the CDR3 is TGTGCCAGCAGTGAAAAGGACAGTTTCAATCAGCCCCAGCATTTT.

The CDR3 is CASSLVDRLNTEAFF. In DNA form, the CDR3 reads TGTGCCAGCAGCTTAGTGGACAGACTGAACACTGAAGCTTTCTTT. The chain links TRBV7-2 to TRBJ1-1, with D possibly TRBD1 on 6 matching bases. This CDR3 spans 15 amino acids. V was pared by 1 base and J by 0 bases, with 9 bases between. Germline V gene lookup returns CDR1 SGHTA and CDR2 FQGNSA.

CDR3 bases: TGTGCCAGCAGTGATTCGGGGATAAGCAATCAGCCCCAGCATTTT. Its translation is CASSDSGISNQPQHF. The chain employs TRBV2 and TRBJ1-5; D gene uncertain. Between the trimmed V and J ends, which lost 3 bases and 1 base, there was a span of 10 bases. From germline, CDR1 is SNHLY and CDR2 FYNNEI. CDR3 length: 15 amino acids.

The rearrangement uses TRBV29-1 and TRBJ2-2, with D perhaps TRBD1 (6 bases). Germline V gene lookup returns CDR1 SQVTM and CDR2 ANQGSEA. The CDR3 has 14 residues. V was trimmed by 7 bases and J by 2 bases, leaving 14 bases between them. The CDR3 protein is CSAPRGSNTGELFF. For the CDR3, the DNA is TGCAGCGCCCCAAGGGGGTCAAACACCGGGGAGCTGTTTTTT.

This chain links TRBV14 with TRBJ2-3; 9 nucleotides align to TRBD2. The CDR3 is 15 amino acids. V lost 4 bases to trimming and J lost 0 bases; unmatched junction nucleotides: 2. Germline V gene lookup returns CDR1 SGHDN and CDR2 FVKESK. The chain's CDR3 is CASSPLAGSTDTQYF. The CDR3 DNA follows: TGTGCCAGCAGCCCTCTAGCGGGGAGCACAGATACGCAGTATTTT.

CDR3 sequence reads: CASSDDSPSLYGYTF. The DNA for the CDR3 is TGTGCCAGCAGTGACGACAGTCCCAGCCTCTATGGCTACACCTTC. The chain recombines TRBV6-1 with TRBJ1-2, with D maybe TRBD1 (5 bases). V lost 3 bases and J 4 bases, leaving 15 bases between the germline ends. Germline lookup yields CDR1 MNHNS and CDR2 SASEGT. This CDR3 contains 15 residues.

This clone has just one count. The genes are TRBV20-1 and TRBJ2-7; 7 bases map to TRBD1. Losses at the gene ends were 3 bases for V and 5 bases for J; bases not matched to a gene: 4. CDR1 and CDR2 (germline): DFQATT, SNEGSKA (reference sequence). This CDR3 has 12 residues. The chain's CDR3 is CSASRQGNEQYF. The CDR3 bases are TGCAGTGCTAGTCGACAGGGAAACGAGCAGTACTTC.

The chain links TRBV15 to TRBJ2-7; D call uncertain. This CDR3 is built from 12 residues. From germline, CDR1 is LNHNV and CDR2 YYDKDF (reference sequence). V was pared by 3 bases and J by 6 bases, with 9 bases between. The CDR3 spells CATSSGAAEQYF. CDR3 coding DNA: TGTGCCACCAGCAGCGGAGCCGCCGAGCAGTACTTC.

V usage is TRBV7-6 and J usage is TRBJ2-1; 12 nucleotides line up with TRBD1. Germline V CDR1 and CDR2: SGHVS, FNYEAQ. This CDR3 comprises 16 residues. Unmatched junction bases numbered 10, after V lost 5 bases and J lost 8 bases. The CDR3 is CASSLGGTGGRDEQFF. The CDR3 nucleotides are TGTGCCAGCAGCCTAGGAGGGACAGGGGGCAGGGATGAGCAGTTCTTC.

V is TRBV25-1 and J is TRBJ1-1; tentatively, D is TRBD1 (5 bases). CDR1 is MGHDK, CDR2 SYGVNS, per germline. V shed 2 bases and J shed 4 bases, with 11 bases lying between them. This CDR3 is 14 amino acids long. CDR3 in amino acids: CASSEAGLGTEAFF. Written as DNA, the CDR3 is TGTGCCAGCAGTGAAGCAGGGTTGGGCACTGAAGCTTTCTTT.

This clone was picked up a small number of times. This CDR3 is CASSSTQGSATEAFF. The DNA for the CDR3 is TGTGCCAGCAGCTCGACGCAGGGTTCGGCGACTGAAGCTTTCTTT. The chain employs TRBV5-5 and TRBJ1-1, with D tentatively TRBD1 (5 bases). The CDR3 extends over 15 amino acids. From germline, CDR1 is SGHKS and CDR2 YYEKEE (reference sequence). Trimming cost V 3 bases and J 5 bases, with 17 bases left between them.

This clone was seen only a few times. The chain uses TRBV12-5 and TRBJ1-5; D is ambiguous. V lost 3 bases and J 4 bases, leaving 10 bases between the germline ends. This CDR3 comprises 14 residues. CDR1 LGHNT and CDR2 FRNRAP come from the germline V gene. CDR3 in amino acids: CASGFSFRNQPQHF. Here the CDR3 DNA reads TGTGCTAGTGGTTTCTCTTTCAGGAATCAGCCCCAGCATTTT.

CDR3 bases: TGTGCCAGCAGGCAATTCGGACAGAACACCGGGGAGCTGTTTTTT. Translated, it gives CASRQFGQNTGELFF. The rearrangement joins TRBV2 to TRBJ2-2, with D possibly TRBD1 on 5 matching bases. In germline, CDR1 is SNHLY, CDR2 FYNNEI. The CDR3 has 15 residues. V was pared by 6 bases and J by 1 base, with 12 bases between.

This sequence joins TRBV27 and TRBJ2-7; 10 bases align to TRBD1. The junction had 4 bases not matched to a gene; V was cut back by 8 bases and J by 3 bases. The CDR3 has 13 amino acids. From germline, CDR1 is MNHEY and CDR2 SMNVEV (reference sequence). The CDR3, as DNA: TGTGCCAGCCGACGGACAGGGGGCTACGAGCAGTACTTC. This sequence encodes CASRRTGGYEQYF.

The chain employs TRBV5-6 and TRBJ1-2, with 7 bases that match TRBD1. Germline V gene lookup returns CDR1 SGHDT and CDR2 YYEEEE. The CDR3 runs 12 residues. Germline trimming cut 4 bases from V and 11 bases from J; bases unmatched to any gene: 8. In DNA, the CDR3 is TGTGCCAGCAGCCATGGGACAGACCCTTACACCTTC. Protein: CASSHGTDPYTF.

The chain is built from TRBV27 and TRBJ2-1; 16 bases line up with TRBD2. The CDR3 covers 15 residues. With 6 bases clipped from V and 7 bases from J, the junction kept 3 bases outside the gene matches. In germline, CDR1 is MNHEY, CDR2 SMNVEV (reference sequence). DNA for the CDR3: TGTGCCAGCAGGAAGGGACTAGCGGGAGGGAATGAGCAGTTCTTC. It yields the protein CASRKGLAGGNEQFF.

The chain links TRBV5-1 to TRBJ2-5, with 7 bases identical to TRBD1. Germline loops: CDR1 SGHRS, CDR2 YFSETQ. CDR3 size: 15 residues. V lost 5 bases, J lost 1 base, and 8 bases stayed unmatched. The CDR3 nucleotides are TGCGCCAGCAGAGAAGGGACAGCCCTCCAAGAGACCCAGTACTTC. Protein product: CASREGTALQETQYF.

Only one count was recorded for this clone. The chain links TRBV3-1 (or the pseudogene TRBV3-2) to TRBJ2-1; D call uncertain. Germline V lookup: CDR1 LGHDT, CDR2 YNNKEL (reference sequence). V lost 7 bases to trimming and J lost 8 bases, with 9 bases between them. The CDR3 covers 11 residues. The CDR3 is CASMSVDEQFF. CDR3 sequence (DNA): TGTGCCAGCATGAGTGTTGATGAGCAGTTCTTC.